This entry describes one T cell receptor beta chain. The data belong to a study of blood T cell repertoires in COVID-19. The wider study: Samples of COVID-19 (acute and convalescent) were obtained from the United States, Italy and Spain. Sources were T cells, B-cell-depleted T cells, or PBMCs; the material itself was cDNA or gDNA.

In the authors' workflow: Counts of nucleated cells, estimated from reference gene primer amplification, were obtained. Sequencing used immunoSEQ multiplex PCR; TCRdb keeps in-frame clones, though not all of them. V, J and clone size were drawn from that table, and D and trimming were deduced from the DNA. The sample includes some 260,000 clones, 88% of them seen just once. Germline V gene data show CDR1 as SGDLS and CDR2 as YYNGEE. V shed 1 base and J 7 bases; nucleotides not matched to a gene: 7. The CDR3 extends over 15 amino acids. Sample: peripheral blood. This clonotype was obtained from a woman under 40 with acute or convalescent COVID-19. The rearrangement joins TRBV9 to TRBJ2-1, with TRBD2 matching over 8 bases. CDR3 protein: CASSVPAGAYNEQFF. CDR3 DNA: TGTGCCAGCAGCGTACCAGCGGGAGCGTATAATGAGCAGTTCTTC. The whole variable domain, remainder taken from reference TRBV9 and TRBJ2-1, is DSGVTQTPKHLITATGQRVTLRCSPRSGDLSVYWYQQSLDQGLQFLIQYYNGEERAKGNILERFSAQQFPDLHSELNLSSLELGDSALYFCASSVPAGAYNEQFFGPGTRLTVL.